This T cell receptor (beta chain) appears in the sequencing data of a study of OX40 agonist ivuxolimab in advanced cancers. Overall study context: In three patients, partial responses were observed, one with hepatocellular carcinoma and two with cutaneous melanoma.

Broader study findings: Average numbers of expanded clones were greater in CD8+ T cells than in CD4+.

Sequencing used immunoSEQ multiplex PCR; TCRdb keeps in-frame clones, though not all of them. The sample has under 85,000 clones, about 93% seen once. The CDR3 loop spans 16 amino acids. With V trimmed by 2 bases and J by 2 bases, 5 bases remained unmatched. Germline values: CDR1 SNHLY, CDR2 FYNNEI. In the case of this clone: What it binds is unknown.

This TCR derives from an adult with an advanced solid tumor such as melanoma, head and neck, liver or kidney cancer. The chain employs TRBV2 and TRBJ2-3, with 9 bases fitting TRBD2. Source: CD4+ or CD8+ T cells sorted from blood, taken in a trial of the OX40 agonist ivuxolimab. CDR3 loop: CASSETLAGFTDTQYF. CDR3 nucleotide sequence: TGTGCCAGCAGTGAAACCCTAGCGGGGTTCACAGATACGCAGTATTTT.